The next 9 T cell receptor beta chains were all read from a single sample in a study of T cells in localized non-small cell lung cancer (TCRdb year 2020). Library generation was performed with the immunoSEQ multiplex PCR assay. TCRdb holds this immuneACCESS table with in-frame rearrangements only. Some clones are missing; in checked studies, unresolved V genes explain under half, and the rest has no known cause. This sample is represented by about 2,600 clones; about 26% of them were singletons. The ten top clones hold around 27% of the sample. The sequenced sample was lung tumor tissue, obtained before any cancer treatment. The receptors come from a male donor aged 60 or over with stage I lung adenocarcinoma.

CDR3 region: CASSLRTSPYNEQFF. CDR3 nucleotides: TGTGCCAGCTCACTCCGGACTAGTCCCTACAATGAGCAGTTCTTC. The chain joins TRBV18 to TRBJ2-1; 7 bases agree with TRBD2. CDR1 is KGHSH and CDR2 is LQKENI in the germline V gene. The trim removed 4 bases at V and 2 bases at J, leaving 5 bases unmatched. This CDR3 region has 15 residues.

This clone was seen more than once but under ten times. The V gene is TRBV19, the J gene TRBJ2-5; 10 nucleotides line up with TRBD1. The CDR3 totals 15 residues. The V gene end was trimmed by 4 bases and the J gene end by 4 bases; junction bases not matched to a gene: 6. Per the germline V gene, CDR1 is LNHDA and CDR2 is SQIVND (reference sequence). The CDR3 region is CASSTHRDRGETQYF. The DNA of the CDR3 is TGTGCCAGTAGTACTCACCGGGACAGGGGAGAGACCCAGTACTTC.

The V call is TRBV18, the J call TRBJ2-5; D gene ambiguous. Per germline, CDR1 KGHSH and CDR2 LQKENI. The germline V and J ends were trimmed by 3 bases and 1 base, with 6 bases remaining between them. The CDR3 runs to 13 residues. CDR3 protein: CASSPQAQETQYF. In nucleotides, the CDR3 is TGTGCCAGCTCACCCCAAGCCCAAGAGACCCAGTACTTC.

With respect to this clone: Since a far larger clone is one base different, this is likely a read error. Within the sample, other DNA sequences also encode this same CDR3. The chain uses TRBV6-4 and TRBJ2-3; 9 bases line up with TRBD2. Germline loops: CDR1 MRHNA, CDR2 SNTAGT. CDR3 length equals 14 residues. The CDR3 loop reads CASGLAGATDTQYF. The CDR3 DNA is TGCGCCAGCGGTTTAGCGGGGGCCACAGATACGCAGTATTTT.

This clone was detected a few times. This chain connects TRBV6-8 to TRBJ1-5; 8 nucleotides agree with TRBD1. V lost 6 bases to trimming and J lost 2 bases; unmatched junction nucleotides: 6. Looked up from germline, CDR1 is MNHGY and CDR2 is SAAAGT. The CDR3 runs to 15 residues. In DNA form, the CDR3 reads TGTGCCAGCAGCGGCATGACAGGGGGCAATCAGCCCCAGCATTTT. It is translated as CASSGMTGGNQPQHF.

CDR3 nucleotide sequence: TGTGCCAGCAGCTTATCGGGTGTCCGAACCTACGAGCAGTACTTC. Encoded protein: CASSLSGVRTYEQYF. The chain has TRBV7-5 and TRBJ2-7; the DNA was not used to check the table's D call, TRBD2. TRBV7-5 corresponds to a pseudogene. This CDR3 is built from 15 residues.

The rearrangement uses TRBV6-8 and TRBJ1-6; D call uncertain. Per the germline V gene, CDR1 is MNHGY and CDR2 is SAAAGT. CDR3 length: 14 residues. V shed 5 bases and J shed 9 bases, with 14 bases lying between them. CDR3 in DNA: TGTGCCAGCAGTCCCATCTCGGAGGTTTCACCCCTCCACTTT. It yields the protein CASSPISEVSPLHF.

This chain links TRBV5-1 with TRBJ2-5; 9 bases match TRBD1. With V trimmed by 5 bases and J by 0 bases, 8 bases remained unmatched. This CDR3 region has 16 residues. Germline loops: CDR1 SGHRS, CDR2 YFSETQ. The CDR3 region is CASRYGTGLYQETQYF. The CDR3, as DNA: TGCGCCAGCAGGTATGGGACAGGGCTGTACCAAGAGACCCAGTACTTC. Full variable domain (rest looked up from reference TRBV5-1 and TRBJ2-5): KAGVTQTPRYLIKTRGQQVTLSCSPISGHRSVSWYQQTPGQGLQFLFEYFSETQRNKGNFPGRFSGRQFSNSRSEMNVSTLELGDSALYLCASRYGTGLYQETQYFGPGTRLLVL.

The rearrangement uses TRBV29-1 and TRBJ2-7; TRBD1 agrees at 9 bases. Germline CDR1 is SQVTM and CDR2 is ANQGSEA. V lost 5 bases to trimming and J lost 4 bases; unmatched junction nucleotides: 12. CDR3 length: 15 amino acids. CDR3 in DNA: TGCAGCGTTCGACCCGGGACAGGGTTGAATTACGAGCAGTACTTC. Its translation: CSVRPGTGLNYEQYF.